Listed here are 16 T cell receptor beta chains from one sample, sequenced in a study of read filtering for tumor transcriptome and immune sequencing. Molecular barcoded adaptors covering alpha/delta and beta/gamma chains were used on roughly 400 ng RNA. TCRdb reanalysed the reads using MiXCR and keeps one entry per CDR3 protein. The repertoire holds about 22,000 distinct CDR3 sequences, with roughly 15% as singletons. Sequencing was carried out using a population of CD138-negative cells sorted from bone marrow. All receptors come from a donor aged 40 or over with multiple myeloma.

This clonotype has at least ten counts. The chain couples TRBV20-1 to TRBJ2-7, with 12 bases matching TRBD2. The trim removed 2 bases at V and 6 bases at J, leaving 5 bases unmatched. This CDR3 comprises 14 residues. The V gene's germline CDR1 is DFQATT and CDR2 SNEGSKA (reference sequence). The CDR3 here is CSARTSGRSLEQYF. In DNA form, the CDR3 reads TGCAGTGCTAGAACTAGCGGGAGGAGTCTCGAGCAGTACTTC.

The V gene is TRBV7-2, the J gene TRBJ2-3; 7 bases match TRBD2. This CDR3 region has 15 residues. From germline, CDR1 is SGHTA and CDR2 FQGNSA. Trimming took 3 bases from V and 1 from J; bases not matched to a gene: 4. CDR3 loop: CASSLSGARTDTQYF. As DNA, the CDR3 is TGTGCCAGCAGCTTGAGCGGGGCCCGCACAGATACGCAGTATTTT.

Ten or more counts support this clonotype. V is TRBV29-1 and J is TRBJ2-1, with 7 bases fitting TRBD1. The trim removed 7 bases at V and 0 bases at J, leaving 6 bases unmatched. CDR1 is SQVTM and CDR2 is ANQGSEA in the germline V gene. This CDR3 has 14 amino acids. CDR3 coding DNA: TGCAGCGCAGACCGGGACAGCTCCTACAATGAGCAGTTCTTC. Protein: CSADRDSSYNEQFF.

This clonotype was recorded a few times. The V gene is TRBV20-1, the J gene TRBJ2-7, with D possibly being TRBD2 (6 bases). CDR1 is DFQATT, CDR2 SNEGSKA, per germline (reference sequence). This CDR3 comprises 15 residues. The ends were cut back, 0 bases at V and 1 base at J, with 13 bases in the middle. As DNA, the CDR3 is TGCAGTGCTAGAGATGGTACCGGGGGTTCCTACGAGCAGTACTTC. It encodes CSARDGTGGSYEQYF.

The chain recombines TRBV2 with TRBJ2-6, with 7 bases fitting TRBD1. Germline CDR1 is SNHLY and CDR2 is FYNNEI. Trimming removed 3 bases from V and 0 bases from J; junction bases left unmatched: 5. This CDR3 has 17 residues. CDR3 region: CASSDENRGSGANVLTF. The DNA of the CDR3 is TGTGCCAGCAGTGACGAAAACAGGGGCTCTGGGGCCAACGTCCTGACTTTC.

As for this clonotype: This could be a read error, since a much larger clone is one nucleotide away. The chain recombines TRBV28 with TRBJ2-4; TRBD1 agrees at 7 bases. The CDR3 length is 14 residues. With V trimmed by 2 bases and J by 6 bases, 4 bases remained unmatched. CDR1 MDHEN and CDR2 SYDVKM come from the germline V gene. CDR3 sequence: CASSLIRGRNIQYF. In DNA form, the CDR3 reads TGTGCCAGCAGTTTAATCAGGGGGAGAAACATTCAGTACTTC.

This clonotype was counted only a few times. The V call is TRBV7-9, the J call TRBJ2-1; the match to TRBD1 covers 10 bases. V trimming: 2 bases; J trimming: 8 bases; junction bases outside the gene matches: 6. The germline V gene has CDR1 SEHNR and CDR2 FQNEAQ (reference sequence). There are 15 residues in the CDR3. The chain's CDR3 is CASSLNRDRGYEQFF. In DNA form, the CDR3 reads TGTGCCAGCAGCTTAAACCGGGACAGGGGTTATGAGCAGTTCTTC.

At least ten counts were recorded for this clonotype. The V call is TRBV7-2, the J call TRBJ2-3, with 9 positions matching TRBD1. Trimming cost V 7 bases and J 4 bases; bases outside gene matches: 6. Germline V gene data show CDR1 as SGHTA and CDR2 as FQGNSA. The CDR3 length is 14 residues. CDR3 nucleotide sequence: TGTGCCAGCACCCCGGACAGGGGCGCAGATACGCAGTATTTT. Translation gives CASTPDRGADTQYF.

This clonotype was counted ten times or more. The chain is built from TRBV25-1 and TRBJ2-5; no reliable D call. V was cut by 3 bases and J by 4 bases, with 9 bases left in between. Germline V CDR1 and CDR2: MGHDK, SYGVNS. This CDR3 comprises 13 residues. The chain's CDR3 is CASSEMPRETQYF. Written as DNA, the CDR3 is TGTGCCAGCAGTGAGATGCCCCGAGAGACCCAGTACTTC.

Many counts were recorded for this clonotype. The rearrangement uses TRBV29-1 and TRBJ2-3; 7 nucleotides match TRBD2. The CDR3 sequence is 13 residues long. With 6 bases clipped from V and 0 bases from J, the junction kept 3 bases outside the gene matches. The germline V gene has CDR1 SQVTM and CDR2 ANQGSEA. CDR3 loop: CSVLSGSTDTQYF. CDR3 coding DNA: TGCAGCGTCCTTAGCGGGAGCACAGATACGCAGTATTTT.

The V and J genes are TRBV11-2 and TRBJ2-7; 8 bases are a match to TRBD2. This CDR3 is built from 14 residues. V shed 5 bases, J shed 6 bases, and the junction held 9 bases outside the gene matches. Germline V lookup: CDR1 SGHAT, CDR2 FQNNGV. CDR3 protein: CASSPGTRVSEQYF. CDR3 DNA sequence: TGTGCCAGCAGCCCCGGGACTAGGGTCAGCGAGCAGTACTTC.

About this clonotype itself: A single base separates this from a much larger clone, so it may be a read error. The chain couples TRBV20-1 to TRBJ2-2; 8 bases match TRBD1. The CDR3 extends over 14 amino acids. CDR1 is DFQATT and CDR2 is SNEGSKA in the germline V gene (reference sequence). In nucleotides, the CDR3 is TGCGGTGCTACGGACAGGGCATACACCGGGGAGCTGTTTTTT. Translated: CGATDRAYTGELFF.

Many counts were recorded for this clonotype. V gene TRBV5-5 combines with J gene TRBJ1-2; D remains unclear. The V gene's germline CDR1 is SGHKS and CDR2 YYEKEE (reference sequence). Trimming took 0 bases from V and 3 from J, leaving 9 bases between them. The CDR3 sequence is 14 residues long. CDR3 in amino acids: CASSLADGHYGYTF. The CDR3 region has the DNA TGTGCCAGCAGCTTGGCGGACGGCCACTATGGCTACACCTTC.

This clonotype has ten or more counts. For the CDR3, the DNA is TGTGCCAGCAGTTCGTCACCCACAGATACGCAGTATTTT. Its protein is CASSSSPTDTQYF. The rearrangement links TRBV5-5 to TRBJ2-3; D remains unclear. Per germline, CDR1 SGHKS and CDR2 YYEKEE (reference sequence). Trimming took off 5 bases at V and 2 bases at J, with 9 bases between the two ends. CDR3 length: 13 amino acids.

There are many counts of this clonotype. The chain joins TRBV19 to TRBJ2-1; tentatively, D is TRBD2 (5 bases). The V end was cut by 7 bases, the J end by 1 base, with 8 bases between. Germline loops: CDR1 LNHDA, CDR2 SQIVND (reference sequence). The CDR3 length is 13 residues. CDR3 nucleotide sequence: TGTGCCAGTAAAGAGGGTTCCTACAATGAGCAGTTCTTC. Translation gives CASKEGSYNEQFF.

The sample holds many counts of this clonotype. The V and J genes are TRBV27 and TRBJ2-7; D might be TRBD1 or TRBD2, each matching 6 bases. Germline V CDR1 and CDR2: MNHEY, SMNVEV (reference sequence). This CDR3 spans 15 amino acids. Deletions cut 6 bases from V and 2 bases from J, with 17 bases between. The CDR3 is CASSLSGGGPYEQYF. The CDR3 DNA is TGTGCCAGCAGCCTTAGCGGAGGGGGGCCCTACGAGCAGTACTTC.